This T cell receptor (beta chain) was found in a study of shared clonotypes between healthy human individuals. As for the study in general: For every donor, three CD4 naive, three CD4 memory, two CD8 naive and one CD8 memory plates were used.

Produced via immunoSEQ multiplex PCR; TCRdb's table is partial and in-frame only. The sample carries more than 550,000 clones, 72% recorded once. CDR1 and CDR2 from the germline V gene are SGHAT and FQDESV (reference sequence). The CDR3 has 16 amino acids. Trimming at V came to 7 bases and at J to 1 base, leaving 8 bases not matched to a gene. The sequence was collected from a woman in her twenties or thirties in good health. Sequencing was done on a sample of memory CD4+ T cells sorted from blood. As for subset: CD45RA-negative fraction. V usage is TRBV11-1 and J usage is TRBJ2-2, with 8 bases identical to TRBD2. This CDR3 reads CASTSFSGGNTGELFF. The DNA for the CDR3 is TGTGCCAGCACCTCCTTCAGCGGGGGGAACACCGGGGAGCTGTTTTTT.